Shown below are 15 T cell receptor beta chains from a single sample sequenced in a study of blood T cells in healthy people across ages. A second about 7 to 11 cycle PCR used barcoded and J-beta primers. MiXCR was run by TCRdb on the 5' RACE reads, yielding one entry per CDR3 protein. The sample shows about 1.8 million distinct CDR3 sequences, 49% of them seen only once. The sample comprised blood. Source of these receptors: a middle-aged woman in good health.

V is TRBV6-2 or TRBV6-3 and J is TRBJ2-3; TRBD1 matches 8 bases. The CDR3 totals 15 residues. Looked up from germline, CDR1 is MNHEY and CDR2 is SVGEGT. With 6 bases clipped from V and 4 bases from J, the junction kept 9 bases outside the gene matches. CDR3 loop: CASRRARGLADTQYF. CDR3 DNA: TGTGCCAGCAGGAGAGCCAGGGGGCTCGCAGATACGCAGTATTTT.

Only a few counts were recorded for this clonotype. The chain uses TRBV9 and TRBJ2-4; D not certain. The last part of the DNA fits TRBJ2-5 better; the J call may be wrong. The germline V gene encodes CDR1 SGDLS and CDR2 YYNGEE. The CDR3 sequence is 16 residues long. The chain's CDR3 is CASSYLSASRMETQYF. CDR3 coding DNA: TGTGCCAGCAGCTACCTATCGGCCAGCCGTATGGAGACCCAGTACTTC.

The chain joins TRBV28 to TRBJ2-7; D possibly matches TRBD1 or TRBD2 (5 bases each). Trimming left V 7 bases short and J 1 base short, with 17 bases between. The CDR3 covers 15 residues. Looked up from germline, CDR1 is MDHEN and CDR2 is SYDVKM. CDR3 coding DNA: TGTGCCAGCACCGTCCGGGGACGCCGGTCCTACGAGCAGTACTTC. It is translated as CASTVRGRRSYEQYF.

The CDR3 is CASGHPLKDTQYF. The CDR3 region has the DNA TGTGCTAGTGGTCACCCTCTTAAAGATACGCAGTATTTT. The rearrangement links TRBV12-5 to TRBJ2-3; no clear D gene. Deletions cut 5 bases from V and 5 bases from J, with 11 bases between. Germline V gives CDR1 LGHNT, CDR2 FRNRAP. The CDR3 is 13 amino acids.

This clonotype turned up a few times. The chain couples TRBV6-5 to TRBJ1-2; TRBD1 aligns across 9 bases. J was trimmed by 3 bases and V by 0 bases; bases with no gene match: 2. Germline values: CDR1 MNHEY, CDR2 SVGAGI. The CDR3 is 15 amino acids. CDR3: CASSYSTGGHYGYTF. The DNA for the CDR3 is TGTGCCAGCAGTTACTCGACAGGGGGTCACTATGGCTACACCTTC.

For the CDR3, the DNA is TGTGCCAGCAGCGAGGTCCAGGGGGCGAGTGAAAAACTGTTTTTT. Protein sequence: CASSEVQGASEKLFF. The rearrangement links TRBV9 to TRBJ1-4; 8 bases align to TRBD1. The V gene end was trimmed by 3 bases and the J gene end by 7 bases; junction bases not matched to a gene: 8. The CDR3 contains 15 residues. Germline loops: CDR1 SGDLS, CDR2 YYNGEE.

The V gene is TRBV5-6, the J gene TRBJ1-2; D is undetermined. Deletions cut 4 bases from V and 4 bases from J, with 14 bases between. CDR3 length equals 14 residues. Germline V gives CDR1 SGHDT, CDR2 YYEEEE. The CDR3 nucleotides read TGTGCCAGCAGCCCCCTGGACGTGGGCTATGGCTACACCTTC. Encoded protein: CASSPLDVGYGYTF.

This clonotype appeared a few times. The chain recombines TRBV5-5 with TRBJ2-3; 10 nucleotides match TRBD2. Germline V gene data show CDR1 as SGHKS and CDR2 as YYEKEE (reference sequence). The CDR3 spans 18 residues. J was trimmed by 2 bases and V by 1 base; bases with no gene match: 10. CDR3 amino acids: CASSLWSGGVRDTDTQYF. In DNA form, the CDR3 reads TGTGCCAGCAGCTTGTGGAGCGGGGGGGTTCGGGACACAGATACGCAGTATTTT.

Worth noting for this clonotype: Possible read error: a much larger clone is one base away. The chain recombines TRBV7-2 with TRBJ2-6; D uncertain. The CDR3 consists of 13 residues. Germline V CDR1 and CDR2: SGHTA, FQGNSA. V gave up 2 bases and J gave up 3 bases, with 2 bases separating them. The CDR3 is CASSLLGANVLTF. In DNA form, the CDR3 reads TGTGCCAGCAGCTTACTTGGGGCCAACGTCCTGACTTTC.

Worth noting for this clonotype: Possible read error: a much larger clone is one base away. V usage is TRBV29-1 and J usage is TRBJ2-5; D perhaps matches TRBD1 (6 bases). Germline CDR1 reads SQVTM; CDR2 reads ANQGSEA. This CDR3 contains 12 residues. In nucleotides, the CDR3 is TGCGGCGTAAAGGGGGTGCTGGAGACCCAGTACTTC. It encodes CGVKGVLETQYF.

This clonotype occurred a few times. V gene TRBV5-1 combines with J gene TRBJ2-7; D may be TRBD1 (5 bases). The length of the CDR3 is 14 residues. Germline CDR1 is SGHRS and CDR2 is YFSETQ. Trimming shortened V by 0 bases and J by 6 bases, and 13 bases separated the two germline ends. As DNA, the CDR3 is TGCGCCAGCAGCTTGGACGGCAGGGCAGGCGAGCAGTACTTC. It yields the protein CASSLDGRAGEQYF.

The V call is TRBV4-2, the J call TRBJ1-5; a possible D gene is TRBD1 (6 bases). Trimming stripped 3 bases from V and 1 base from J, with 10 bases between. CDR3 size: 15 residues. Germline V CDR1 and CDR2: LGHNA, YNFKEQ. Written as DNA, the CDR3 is TGTGCCAGCAGCCATGAGGACAGCAGCAATCAGCCCCAGCATTTT. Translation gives CASSHEDSSNQPQHF.

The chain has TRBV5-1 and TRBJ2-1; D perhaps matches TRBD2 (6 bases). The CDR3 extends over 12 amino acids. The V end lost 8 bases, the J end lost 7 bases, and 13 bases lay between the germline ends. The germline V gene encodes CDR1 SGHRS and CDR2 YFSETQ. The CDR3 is CASRDLRNEQFF. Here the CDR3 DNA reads TGCGCCAGTCGGGACTTAAGGAATGAGCAGTTCTTC.

The CDR3 spells CASSLNSGGRGANVLTF. The CDR3 DNA reads TGTGCCAGCAGTTTAAATTCCGGGGGAAGGGGGGCCAACGTCCTGACTTTC. The chain combines TRBV12-3 or TRBV12-4 with TRBJ2-6, with D tentatively TRBD2 (6 bases). Trimming removed 2 bases from V and 4 bases from J, with 15 bases in between. This CDR3 has 17 residues.

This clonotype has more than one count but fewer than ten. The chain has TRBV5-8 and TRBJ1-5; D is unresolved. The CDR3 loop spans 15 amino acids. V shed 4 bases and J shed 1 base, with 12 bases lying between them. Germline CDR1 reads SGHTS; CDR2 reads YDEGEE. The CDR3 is CASSPTGFSNQPQHF. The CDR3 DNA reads TGTGCCAGCAGCCCGACGGGATTCAGCAATCAGCCCCAGCATTTT.